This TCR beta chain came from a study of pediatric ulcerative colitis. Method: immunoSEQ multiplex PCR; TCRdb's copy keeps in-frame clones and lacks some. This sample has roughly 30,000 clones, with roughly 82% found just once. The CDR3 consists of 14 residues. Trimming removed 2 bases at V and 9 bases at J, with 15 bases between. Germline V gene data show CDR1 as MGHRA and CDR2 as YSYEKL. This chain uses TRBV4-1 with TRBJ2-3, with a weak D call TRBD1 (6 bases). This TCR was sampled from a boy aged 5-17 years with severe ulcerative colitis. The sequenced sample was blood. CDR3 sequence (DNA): TGCGCCAGCAGCCAAACCATCACAGGGTTCACGCAGTATTTT. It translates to CASSQTITGFTQYF.